This TCR beta chain was observed in a study of T cell responses to AZD1222 COVID-19 vaccine. Sequenced by immunoSEQ multiplex PCR; TCRdb stores in-frame clones only, minus some. Of about 110,000 clones listed, roughly nine tenths are singletons. Study results and caveats: The study found Spike-specific TCR breadth and depth rose after two AZD1222 doses. The study reported that nearly half of spike-specific TCRs target unmutated variant regions.

Turning to this clone: Its cognate antigen is unknown.

The receptor comes from an adult in good health. Sequencing was performed on peripheral blood, taken on day 0 of AZD1222 vaccination.

This CDR3 reads CASSLGRVGNTEAFF. The CDR3 nucleotides are TGTGCCAGCAGCTTGGGACGGGTGGGGAACACTGAAGCTTTCTTT. The rearrangement links TRBV11-3 to TRBJ1-1, with D maybe TRBD1 (5 bases). This CDR3 is 15 amino acids long. Germline V lookup: CDR1 SGHNT, CDR2 YENEEA. Trimming removed 3 bases at V and 1 base at J, with 12 bases between.